The 14 T cell receptor beta chains below all came from one sample that was sequenced in a study of spatial heterogeneity in lung cancer. Findings of the study overall: Tracking of tumor mutation counts was seen in expanded intratumoral alpha and beta TCR counts.

TCRdb itself ran the 5' RACE reads through MiXCR, one entry per CDR3 protein. The top ten clones hold less than 25% of a sample with about 18,000 distinct CDR3 sequences, approximately 9.5% of them seen once. Antigens for these TCRs are unknown. The time point is: sample taken at primary tumor resection. Specimen: lung tumor tissue, collected at surgery. Receptors originate from a female donor with early-stage non-small cell lung cancer.

In this sample, this clonotype turned up a few times. With the library built for alpha chains, this beta chain is off target and its frequency is not meaningful. CDR3 bases: TGTGCCAGCAGCACCCGGACCAGGAATGAGCAGTTCTTC. As protein: CASSTRTRNEQFF. V gene TRBV7-2 combines with J gene TRBJ2-1; no clear D gene. Germline V gene lookup returns CDR1 SGHTA and CDR2 FQGNSA. Trimming took 5 bases from V and 7 from J, leaving 12 bases between them. CDR3 size: 13 residues.

This clonotype was seen many times. Since the library was made to target alpha chains, this beta chain is a stray read and its abundance is not meaningful. The J gene is TRBJ1-1, the V gene TRBV9; no reliable D call. Germline V lookup: CDR1 SGDLS, CDR2 YYNGEE. The V gene lost 2 bases and the J gene lost 2 bases, with 10 bases spanning the gap. The CDR3 runs 14 residues. CDR3 DNA sequence: TGTGCCAGCAGCGTCAAAGTTGGAAACACTGAAGCTTTCTTT. Its protein product is CASSVKVGNTEAFF.

In regard to this clonotype: As an off-target read in a library built for alpha chains, this beta chain has a frequency of little significance. This rearrangement joins TRBV30 to TRBJ1-1, with D maybe TRBD1 (5 bases). The germline CDR1 and CDR2 sequences are GTSNPN and SVGIG (reference sequence). The V end lost 4 bases, the J end lost 3 bases, and 27 bases lay between the germline ends. This CDR3 has 18 amino acids. The CDR3 protein is CAWTGFGGRGADDTEAFF. CDR3 bases: TGTGCCTGGACTGGCTTCGGGGGTAGAGGAGCCGACGACACTGAAGCTTTCTTT.

Comments on this clonotype: This beta chain came through as a stray read in a library set up for alpha chains, and its size says little. V is TRBV12-3 or TRBV12-4 and J is TRBJ1-6; a weak D match, TRBD1 (6 bases). Trimming took 6 bases from V and 6 from J, leaving 18 bases between them. CDR3 size: 16 residues. In nucleotides, the CDR3 is TGTGCCAGCAGCCTCCGTAACCAGGGGATTAATTCACCCCTCCACTTT. This gives the protein CASSLRNQGINSPLHF.

About this clonotype itself: This beta chain represents an off-target read in a library built for alpha chains; its size is of limited meaning. V and J are TRBV10-3 and TRBJ2-5, with TRBD2 matching over 13 bases. Trimming took 4 bases from V and 4 from J; bases not matched to a gene: 0. The CDR3 runs to 14 residues. CDR1 is ENHRY, CDR2 SYGVKD, per germline. The CDR3 reads CAISGLAGGETQYF. In DNA, the CDR3 is TGTGCCATCAGTGGACTAGCGGGGGGAGAGACCCAGTACTTC.

This clonotype is medium-sized by share. Since the library was made to target alpha chains, this beta chain is a stray read and its abundance is not meaningful. The V gene is TRBV19, the J gene TRBJ1-2, with D uncertain. V was clipped by 11 bases and J by 2 bases, with 15 bases between them. Germline CDR1 reads LNHDA; CDR2 reads SQIVND (reference sequence). This CDR3 comprises 13 residues. CDR3 sequence reads: CASFSVQNYGYTF. CDR3 bases: TGTGCCTCGTTTTCAGTCCAGAACTATGGCTACACCTTC.

Turning to this clonotype: This beta chain is a stray read from a library made for alpha chains; its abundance is not meaningful. This rearrangement joins TRBV2 to TRBJ1-4; TRBD1 might be the D (6 bases). The CDR3 spans 15 residues. The V gene's germline CDR1 is SNHLY and CDR2 FYNNEI. Trimming took off 6 bases at V and 3 bases at J, with 14 bases between the two ends. This CDR3 is CASRPAGAPNEKLFF. CDR3 DNA: TGTGCCAGCAGACCCGCGGGGGCACCTAATGAAAAACTGTTTTTT.

This clonotype has only a few counts. Within a library made for alpha chains, this beta chain is off target, and its count is uninformative. The chain carries TRBV11-2 and TRBJ1-6; D is ambiguous. The CDR3 consists of 12 residues. Trimming took 4 bases from V and 14 from J, leaving 12 bases between them. In germline, CDR1 is SGHAT, CDR2 FQNNGV. The CDR3 DNA sequence: TGTGCCAGCAGCTCTGCTAGGGAAGCCCTCCACTTT. This translates into CASSSAREALHF.

There are many counts of this clonotype. The library was designed around alpha chains, so this beta chain is a stray read whose abundance carries little weight. The chain uses TRBV19 and TRBJ1-5; D call uncertain. The CDR3 is 15 amino acids. The germline V gene has CDR1 LNHDA and CDR2 SQIVND (reference sequence). The V gene lost 7 bases and the J gene lost 0 bases, with 13 bases spanning the gap. CDR3 bases: TGTGCCAGTAACGTCTGGGAGAATAGCAATCAGCCCCAGCATTTT. This encodes CASNVWENSNQPQHF.

This clonotype showed up many times. This beta chain is an off-target read within a library intended for alpha chains, so its frequency means little. The CDR3 region is CASSLTGQQASPLHF. The CDR3 nucleotides read TGTGCCAGCAGCTTAACGGGACAACAAGCCTCACCCCTCCACTTT. V gene TRBV27 combines with J gene TRBJ1-6; possible D gene TRBD1, 6 bases. V was pared by 6 bases and J by 10 bases, with 19 bases between. The germline gives CDR1 MNHEY, CDR2 SMNVEV (reference sequence). The CDR3 runs 15 residues.

This clonotype showed up many times. Found in a library prepared for alpha chains, this beta chain is an off-target read, and its abundance has little meaning. The chain has TRBV10-2 and TRBJ2-3; D is uncertain. The germline gives CDR1 WSHSY, CDR2 SAAADI. The germline V and J ends were trimmed by 8 bases and 1 base, with 10 bases remaining between them. The CDR3 contains 13 residues. CDR3 region: CASGQRGTDTQYF. In nucleotides, the CDR3 is TGCGCCAGCGGGCAAAGAGGCACAGATACGCAGTATTTT.

This clonotype was counted many times. A library made for alpha chains picked up this beta chain off target, so its size means little. The chain combines TRBV11-2 with TRBJ1-4, with TRBD1 matching 9 bases. After removal of 5 bases from V and 7 bases from J, the junction contained 8 bases not matched to a gene. The CDR3 is made up of 15 amino acids. Germline loops: CDR1 SGHAT, CDR2 FQNNGV. The CDR3 sequence is CASSPTTGGSEKLFF. The CDR3 DNA sequence: TGTGCCAGCAGCCCGACCACAGGGGGCAGTGAAAAACTGTTTTTT.

As concerns this clonotype: Because this beta chain is a stray read in a library intended to capture alpha chains, its abundance should not be given much weight. V gene TRBV5-1 combines with J gene TRBJ2-6; a possible D gene is TRBD1 (5 bases). Germline lookup yields CDR1 SGHRS and CDR2 YFSETQ. The CDR3 has 17 amino acids. Deletions cut 1 base from V and 1 base from J, with 12 bases between. The CDR3 protein is CASSLFLGASGANVLTF. In nucleotides, the CDR3 is TGCGCCAGCAGCTTGTTCCTAGGGGCTTCTGGGGCCAACGTCCTGACTTTC.

This clonotype was counted a few times. With the library built for alpha chains, this beta chain is off target and its frequency is not meaningful. The chain joins TRBV18 to TRBJ1-5; weak D call: TRBD1 (5 bases). V lost 3 bases and J lost 0, with 9 bases in between. The CDR3 length is 15 residues. The germline CDR1 and CDR2 sequences are KGHSH and LQKENI. The CDR3, as DNA: TGTGCCAGCTCACCCGGGACCGATAGCAATCAGCCCCAGCATTTT. As protein: CASSPGTDSNQPQHF. Variable domain in full (rest from reference TRBV18 and TRBJ1-5): NAGVMQNPRHLVRRRGQEARLRCSPMKGHSHVYWYRQLPEEGLKFMVYLQKENIIDESGMPKERFSAEFPKEGPSILRIQQVVRGDSAAYFCASSPGTDSNQPQHFGDGTRLSIL.